This T cell receptor (beta chain) was captured by sequencing in a study of tumor-infiltrating lymphocytes in primary liver carcinoma. Study overall: Patients of both sexes were 30 to 69 years old.

With around 490 ng total RNA as template and a constant-region primer, TCR beta cDNA was made. ARM-PCR, slightly modified, supplied the TCR beta libraries through three nested multiplex PCR rounds. A C-beta reverse primer was combined with TRBV1-TRBV30 forward primers in the first two PCR rounds, and each round had 10 cycles. Via MiXCR, TCRdb re-called the multiplex PCR reads, giving one row per CDR3 protein. Of 95,000 to 150,000 distinct CDR3 sequences listed, 55% to 65% were seen once; the top ten hold around 9.7%. As to this clonotype: The junction shows a germline mismatch at one end, possibly a read error.

CDR1 is SQVTM, CDR2 ANQGSEA, per germline. The CDR3 consists of 17 residues. Joint extraction of RNA and DNA used about 17-31 mg of bulk tissue that was unsorted. This chain uses TRBV29-1 with TRBJ1-2; 7 bases are shared with TRBD1. This receptor was identified in an older woman with primary liver carcinoma and hepatitis B virus infection. The sample consisted of liver tumor tissue from sampling region 1. The subset was: tumor region T1, superior pole. CDR3 sequence: CSVEVESWWFGQDGYTF. CDR3 in DNA: TGCAGTGTTGAAGTAGAGTCATGGTGGTTCGGACAGGATGGCTACACCTTC. The full variable domain, with the rest looked up from reference TRBV29-1 and TRBJ1-2, is SAVISQKPSRDICQRGTSLTIQCQVDSQVTMMFWYRQQPGQSLTLIATANQGSEATYESGFVIDKFPISRPNLTFSTLTVSNMSPEDSSIYLCSVEVESWWFGQDGYTFGSGTRLTVV.